This is a list of T cell receptor beta chains from one sample in a study of memory CD4+ T cells and cytomegalovirus serostatus. Repertoires were generated with immunoSEQ multiplex PCR, while TCRdb's copy carries only in-frame clones and drops some. Counted here are 40,000 to 55,000 clones, 78% occurring once; the ten biggest clones make up 0.67%. The sequencing input was memory CD4+ T cells from blood. The receptor source for this set is an adult in good health and CMV-seronegative. CDR3s include the opening cysteine and the closing phenylalanine or tryptophan. The D gene is left open where the match is weak. Expanded clones get a size class; other rows say once, few or many, or leave the size out.

.	TRBJ1-4	TRBV28	TRBD1	CASSWRGPTNEKLFF	TGTGCCAGCAGTTGGAGGGGGCCAACTAATGAAAAACTGTTTTTT
.	TRBJ1-5	TRBV19	.	CASSIGGRTIQPQHF	TGTGCCAGTAGTATAGGGGGGCGGACAATTCAGCCCCAGCATTTT
.	TRBJ2-7	TRBV5-1	TRBD1	CASSRETGGDYEQYF	TGCGCCAGCAGCCGAGAGACAGGGGGGGACTACGAGCAGTACTTC
once	TRBJ2-2	TRBV5-1	.	CASSPSLLVEELFF	TGCGCCAGCAGCCCCTCCCTATTAGTTGAGGAGCTGTTTTTT
.	TRBJ2-1	TRBV6-5	.	CASHHPNENEQFF	TGTGCCAGCCATCACCCCAATGAAAATGAGCAGTTCTTC
.	TRBJ2-4	TRBV28	.	CASCLLGCNIQYF	TGTGCCAGCTGTCTCCTAGGTTGTAACATTCAGTACTTC
.	TRBJ2-2	TRBV7-9	.	CASSSETGTGELFF	TGTGCCAGCAGCTCAGAAACAGGGACCGGGGAGCTGTTTTTT
.	TRBJ2-3	TRBV10-1	TRBD2	CASSELPTSGSGKDTQYF	TGCGCCAGCAGTGAACTCCCTACTAGCGGGAGTGGGAAAGATACGCAGTATTTT
few	TRBJ1-2	TRBV18	TRBD1	CASSQIQGNGYTF	TGTGCCAGCTCACAGATACAGGGGAATGGCTACACCTTC
few	TRBJ2-2	TRBV19	.	CASSAEEPGHRELFF	TGTGCCAGTAGCGCTGAAGAACCGGGACACAGGGAGCTGTTTTTT
.	TRBJ2-2	TRBV7-9	.	CASSLVSTGELFF	TGTGCCAGCAGCTTAGTGTCCACCGGGGAGCTGTTTTTT
few	TRBJ2-7	TRBV10-3	.	CAISIDLDEQYF	TGTGCCATCAGTATCGACCTGGACGAGCAGTACTTC
.	TRBJ1-4	TRBV7-9	TRBD1	CASSLGRGTGDEKLFF	TGTGCCAGCAGCTTAGGCCGCGGGACAGGGGATGAAAAACTGTTTTTT
.	TRBJ2-2	TRBV11-2	TRBD2	CASSSVGFGSGIPGELFF	TGTGCCAGCAGCTCGGTCGGGTTCGGTAGCGGGATTCCCGGGGAGCTGTTTTTT
.	TRBJ2-5	TRBV10-3	.	CAISDRETQYF	TGTGCCATCAGTGACAGGGAGACCCAGTACTTC
.	TRBJ1-1	TRBV7-2	.	CASSFSPKTEAFF	TGTGCCAGCAGCTTCTCACCTAAGACTGAAGCTTTCTTT
.	TRBJ2-6	TRBV11-3	.	CASSSRSGSGANVLTF	TGTGCCAGCAGCTCCCGCTCGGGGTCTGGGGCCAACGTCCTGACTTTC
once	TRBJ1-1	TRBV28	TRBD1	CASTATGGDGTEAFF	TGTGCCAGCACCGCGACAGGGGGCGATGGGACTGAAGCTTTCTTT
.	TRBJ2-7	TRBV19	.	CASSMNGWGEQYF	TGTGCCAGTAGTATGAATGGCTGGGGTGAGCAGTACTTC
.	TRBJ2-1	TRBV7-9	.	CASSPAGRNEQFF	TGTGCCAGCAGCCCCGCGGGTAGGAATGAGCAGTTCTTC
.	TRBJ2-7	TRBV2	.	CASKSGAYEQYF	TGTGCCAGCAAGTCGGGGGCCTACGAGCAGTACTTC
.	TRBJ2-7	TRBV29-1	.	CSVRERADYEQYF	TGCAGCGTTCGTGAACGGGCCGACTACGAGCAGTACTTC
.	TRBJ2-5	TRBV6-1	.	CASGRAWGQETQYF	TGTGCCAGCGGGCGGGCTTGGGGACAAGAGACCCAGTACTTC
once	TRBJ2-2	TRBV7-9	.	CASSPTPGELFF	TGTGCCAGCAGCCCTACCCCCGGGGAGCTGTTTTTT
once	TRBJ2-4	TRBV29-1	TRBD2	CSVERAGDTKNIQYF	TGCAGCGTTGAAAGAGCGGGAGACACCAAAAACATTCAGTACTTC
few	TRBJ1-2	TRBV2	.	CASSVDGPNGYTF	TGTGCCAGCAGTGTAGACGGGCCAAATGGCTACACCTTC
.	TRBJ2-3	TRBV6-5	.	CASRLGGRQGDTQYF	TGTGCCAGCAGATTGGGGGGCCGACAAGGGGATACGCAGTATTTT
.	TRBJ2-4	TRBV7-9	.	CASSPLGQGPESGNIQYF	TGTGCCAGCAGCCCTTTGGGGCAGGGGCCCGAATCGGGAAACATTCAGTACTTC
few	TRBJ2-5	TRBV7-2	.	CASSSNKVTQYF	TGTGCCAGCAGCTCGAATAAAGTGACCCAGTACTTC
.	TRBJ2-5	TRBV5-1	TRBD2	CASSGEGLAAETQYF	TGCGCCAGCAGCGGAGAGGGACTAGCGGCAGAGACCCAGTACTTC
.	TRBJ2-3	TRBV18	.	CASSPSRAVGTDTQYF	TGTGCCAGCTCACCTAGCAGGGCCGTGGGGACAGATACGCAGTATTTT
.	TRBJ1-1	TRBV6-6	.	CACSRAPAEAFF	TGTGCCTGCTCGAGAGCCCCCGCTGAAGCTTTCTTT
once	TRBJ1-1	TRBV27	.	CASSSHGLGQGRTEAFF	TGTGCCAGCAGTTCCCACGGGTTAGGGCAGGGAAGAACTGAAGCTTTCTTT
.	TRBJ2-1	TRBV7-9	.	CASSKPLGGEFF	TGTGCCAGCAGCAAGCCCCTAGGGGGGGAGTTCTTC
.	TRBJ1-1	TRBV27	.	CASRIQTNTEAFF	TGTGCCAGTAGGATTCAGACGAACACTGAAGCTTTCTTT